This T cell receptor (beta chain) was recorded in a study of blood T cell repertoires in COVID-19. Looking at the study overall: T cells, B-cell-depleted T cells, or PBMCs provided the cDNA or gDNA that served as material.

In the original analysis: Reference gene primer amplification in the assay estimated nucleated cell counts. The method was immunoSEQ multiplex PCR; TCRdb's version includes in-frame clones alone and lacks a portion of them. V, J and clone size are those of that table, while D and trimming were read from the DNA. The sample lists 200,000 or so clones, under 90% occurring once. Looked up from germline, CDR1 is SGHDT and CDR2 is YYEEEE. V lost 3 bases and J 8 bases, leaving 9 bases between the germline ends. The CDR3 spans 12 residues. Cohorts were assigned according to the clinical history that participants reported. This clone appeared once.

This chain connects TRBV5-6 to TRBJ2-1, with D maybe TRBD2 (6 bases). Sequenced: PBMCs or T cells enriched from blood (not recorded which). This clonotype originated in a woman between 45 and 60 years old who had been exposed to COVID-19. The CDR3 DNA sequence: TGTGCCAGCAGCTCTACTAGCTATGAGCAGTTCTTC. It specifies CASSSTSYEQFF.